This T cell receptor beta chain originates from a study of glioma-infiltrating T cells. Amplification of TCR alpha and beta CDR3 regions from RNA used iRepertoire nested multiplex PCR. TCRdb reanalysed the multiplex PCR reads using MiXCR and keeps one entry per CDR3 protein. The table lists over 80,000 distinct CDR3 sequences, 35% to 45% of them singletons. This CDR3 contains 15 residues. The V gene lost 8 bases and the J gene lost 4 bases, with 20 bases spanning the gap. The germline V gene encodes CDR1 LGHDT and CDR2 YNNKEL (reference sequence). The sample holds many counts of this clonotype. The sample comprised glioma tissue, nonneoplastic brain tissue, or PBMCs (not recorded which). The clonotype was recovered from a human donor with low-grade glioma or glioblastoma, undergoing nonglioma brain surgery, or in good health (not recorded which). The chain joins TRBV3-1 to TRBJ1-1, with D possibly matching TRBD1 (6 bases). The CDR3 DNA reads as TGTGCCAGCGCCCCCTTATCAGGGGCGGGCACTGAAGCTTTCTTT. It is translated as CASAPLSGAGTEAFF.